These 5 T cell receptor beta chains originate from one sample sequenced in a study of T cell responses to AZD1222 COVID-19 vaccine. Data came from immunoSEQ multiplex PCR; TCRdb stores just in-frame clones and leaves some out. The sample lists around 120,000 clones; approximately 85% were seen once. The sample consisted of peripheral blood, taken on day 0 of AZD1222 vaccination. The source is an adult in good health.

The chain recombines TRBV5-8 with TRBJ1-5, with a tentative D call TRBD1 (5 bases). Germline CDR1 reads SGHTS; CDR2 reads YDEGEE. V was trimmed by 3 bases and J by 11 bases, leaving 15 bases between them. The CDR3 is 13 residues long. CDR3 coding DNA: TGTGCCAGCAGCTCCGGGGGTCTACCGTCCCAGCATTTT. Translation gives CASSSGGLPSQHF.

The rearrangement joins TRBV3-1 (or the pseudogene TRBV3-2) to TRBJ2-7; D possibly matches TRBD1 or TRBD2 (5 bases each). Deletions cut 5 bases from V and 2 bases from J, with 16 bases between. The CDR3 has 15 amino acids. Germline loops: CDR1 LGHDT, CDR2 YNNKEL (reference sequence). In DNA, the CDR3 is TGTGCCAGCAGCTCTTACCGGGACCCAGCCTACGAGCAGTACTTC. Translation gives CASSSYRDPAYEQYF.

With respect to this clone: One junction end does not reproduce the germline sequence, and a read error may be involved. The genes are TRBV28 and TRBJ2-5; maybe TRBD1 (7 bases). Germline CDR1 and CDR2: MDHEN and SYDVKM. There are 12 residues in the CDR3. The CDR3: CASRGDLGTQYF. The CDR3 bases are TGTGCGAGCAGGGGGGACTTGGGGACCCAGTACTTC.

The rearrangement uses TRBV10-3 and TRBJ2-7, with 8 bases matching TRBD1. This CDR3 contains 16 residues. Trimming cost V 2 bases and J 8 bases; bases outside gene matches: 14. Looked up from germline, CDR1 is ENHRY and CDR2 is SYGVKD. The CDR3 DNA reads as TGTGCCATCAGTGAGGCAGAAGACAGGGGAAGTATGCAGCAGTACTTC. Translated: CAISEAEDRGSMQQYF.

The gene calls are TRBV24-1 and TRBJ2-1; the D gene is possibly TRBD1 (6 bases). CDR1 is KGHDR and CDR2 is SFDVKD in the germline V gene. This CDR3 has 16 residues. Trimming took 4 bases from V and 0 from J, leaving 12 bases between them. The CDR3 here is CATSDSGVLSYNEQFF. In nucleotides, the CDR3 is TGTGCCACCAGTGACTCAGGGGTCCTCTCCTACAATGAGCAGTTCTTC.